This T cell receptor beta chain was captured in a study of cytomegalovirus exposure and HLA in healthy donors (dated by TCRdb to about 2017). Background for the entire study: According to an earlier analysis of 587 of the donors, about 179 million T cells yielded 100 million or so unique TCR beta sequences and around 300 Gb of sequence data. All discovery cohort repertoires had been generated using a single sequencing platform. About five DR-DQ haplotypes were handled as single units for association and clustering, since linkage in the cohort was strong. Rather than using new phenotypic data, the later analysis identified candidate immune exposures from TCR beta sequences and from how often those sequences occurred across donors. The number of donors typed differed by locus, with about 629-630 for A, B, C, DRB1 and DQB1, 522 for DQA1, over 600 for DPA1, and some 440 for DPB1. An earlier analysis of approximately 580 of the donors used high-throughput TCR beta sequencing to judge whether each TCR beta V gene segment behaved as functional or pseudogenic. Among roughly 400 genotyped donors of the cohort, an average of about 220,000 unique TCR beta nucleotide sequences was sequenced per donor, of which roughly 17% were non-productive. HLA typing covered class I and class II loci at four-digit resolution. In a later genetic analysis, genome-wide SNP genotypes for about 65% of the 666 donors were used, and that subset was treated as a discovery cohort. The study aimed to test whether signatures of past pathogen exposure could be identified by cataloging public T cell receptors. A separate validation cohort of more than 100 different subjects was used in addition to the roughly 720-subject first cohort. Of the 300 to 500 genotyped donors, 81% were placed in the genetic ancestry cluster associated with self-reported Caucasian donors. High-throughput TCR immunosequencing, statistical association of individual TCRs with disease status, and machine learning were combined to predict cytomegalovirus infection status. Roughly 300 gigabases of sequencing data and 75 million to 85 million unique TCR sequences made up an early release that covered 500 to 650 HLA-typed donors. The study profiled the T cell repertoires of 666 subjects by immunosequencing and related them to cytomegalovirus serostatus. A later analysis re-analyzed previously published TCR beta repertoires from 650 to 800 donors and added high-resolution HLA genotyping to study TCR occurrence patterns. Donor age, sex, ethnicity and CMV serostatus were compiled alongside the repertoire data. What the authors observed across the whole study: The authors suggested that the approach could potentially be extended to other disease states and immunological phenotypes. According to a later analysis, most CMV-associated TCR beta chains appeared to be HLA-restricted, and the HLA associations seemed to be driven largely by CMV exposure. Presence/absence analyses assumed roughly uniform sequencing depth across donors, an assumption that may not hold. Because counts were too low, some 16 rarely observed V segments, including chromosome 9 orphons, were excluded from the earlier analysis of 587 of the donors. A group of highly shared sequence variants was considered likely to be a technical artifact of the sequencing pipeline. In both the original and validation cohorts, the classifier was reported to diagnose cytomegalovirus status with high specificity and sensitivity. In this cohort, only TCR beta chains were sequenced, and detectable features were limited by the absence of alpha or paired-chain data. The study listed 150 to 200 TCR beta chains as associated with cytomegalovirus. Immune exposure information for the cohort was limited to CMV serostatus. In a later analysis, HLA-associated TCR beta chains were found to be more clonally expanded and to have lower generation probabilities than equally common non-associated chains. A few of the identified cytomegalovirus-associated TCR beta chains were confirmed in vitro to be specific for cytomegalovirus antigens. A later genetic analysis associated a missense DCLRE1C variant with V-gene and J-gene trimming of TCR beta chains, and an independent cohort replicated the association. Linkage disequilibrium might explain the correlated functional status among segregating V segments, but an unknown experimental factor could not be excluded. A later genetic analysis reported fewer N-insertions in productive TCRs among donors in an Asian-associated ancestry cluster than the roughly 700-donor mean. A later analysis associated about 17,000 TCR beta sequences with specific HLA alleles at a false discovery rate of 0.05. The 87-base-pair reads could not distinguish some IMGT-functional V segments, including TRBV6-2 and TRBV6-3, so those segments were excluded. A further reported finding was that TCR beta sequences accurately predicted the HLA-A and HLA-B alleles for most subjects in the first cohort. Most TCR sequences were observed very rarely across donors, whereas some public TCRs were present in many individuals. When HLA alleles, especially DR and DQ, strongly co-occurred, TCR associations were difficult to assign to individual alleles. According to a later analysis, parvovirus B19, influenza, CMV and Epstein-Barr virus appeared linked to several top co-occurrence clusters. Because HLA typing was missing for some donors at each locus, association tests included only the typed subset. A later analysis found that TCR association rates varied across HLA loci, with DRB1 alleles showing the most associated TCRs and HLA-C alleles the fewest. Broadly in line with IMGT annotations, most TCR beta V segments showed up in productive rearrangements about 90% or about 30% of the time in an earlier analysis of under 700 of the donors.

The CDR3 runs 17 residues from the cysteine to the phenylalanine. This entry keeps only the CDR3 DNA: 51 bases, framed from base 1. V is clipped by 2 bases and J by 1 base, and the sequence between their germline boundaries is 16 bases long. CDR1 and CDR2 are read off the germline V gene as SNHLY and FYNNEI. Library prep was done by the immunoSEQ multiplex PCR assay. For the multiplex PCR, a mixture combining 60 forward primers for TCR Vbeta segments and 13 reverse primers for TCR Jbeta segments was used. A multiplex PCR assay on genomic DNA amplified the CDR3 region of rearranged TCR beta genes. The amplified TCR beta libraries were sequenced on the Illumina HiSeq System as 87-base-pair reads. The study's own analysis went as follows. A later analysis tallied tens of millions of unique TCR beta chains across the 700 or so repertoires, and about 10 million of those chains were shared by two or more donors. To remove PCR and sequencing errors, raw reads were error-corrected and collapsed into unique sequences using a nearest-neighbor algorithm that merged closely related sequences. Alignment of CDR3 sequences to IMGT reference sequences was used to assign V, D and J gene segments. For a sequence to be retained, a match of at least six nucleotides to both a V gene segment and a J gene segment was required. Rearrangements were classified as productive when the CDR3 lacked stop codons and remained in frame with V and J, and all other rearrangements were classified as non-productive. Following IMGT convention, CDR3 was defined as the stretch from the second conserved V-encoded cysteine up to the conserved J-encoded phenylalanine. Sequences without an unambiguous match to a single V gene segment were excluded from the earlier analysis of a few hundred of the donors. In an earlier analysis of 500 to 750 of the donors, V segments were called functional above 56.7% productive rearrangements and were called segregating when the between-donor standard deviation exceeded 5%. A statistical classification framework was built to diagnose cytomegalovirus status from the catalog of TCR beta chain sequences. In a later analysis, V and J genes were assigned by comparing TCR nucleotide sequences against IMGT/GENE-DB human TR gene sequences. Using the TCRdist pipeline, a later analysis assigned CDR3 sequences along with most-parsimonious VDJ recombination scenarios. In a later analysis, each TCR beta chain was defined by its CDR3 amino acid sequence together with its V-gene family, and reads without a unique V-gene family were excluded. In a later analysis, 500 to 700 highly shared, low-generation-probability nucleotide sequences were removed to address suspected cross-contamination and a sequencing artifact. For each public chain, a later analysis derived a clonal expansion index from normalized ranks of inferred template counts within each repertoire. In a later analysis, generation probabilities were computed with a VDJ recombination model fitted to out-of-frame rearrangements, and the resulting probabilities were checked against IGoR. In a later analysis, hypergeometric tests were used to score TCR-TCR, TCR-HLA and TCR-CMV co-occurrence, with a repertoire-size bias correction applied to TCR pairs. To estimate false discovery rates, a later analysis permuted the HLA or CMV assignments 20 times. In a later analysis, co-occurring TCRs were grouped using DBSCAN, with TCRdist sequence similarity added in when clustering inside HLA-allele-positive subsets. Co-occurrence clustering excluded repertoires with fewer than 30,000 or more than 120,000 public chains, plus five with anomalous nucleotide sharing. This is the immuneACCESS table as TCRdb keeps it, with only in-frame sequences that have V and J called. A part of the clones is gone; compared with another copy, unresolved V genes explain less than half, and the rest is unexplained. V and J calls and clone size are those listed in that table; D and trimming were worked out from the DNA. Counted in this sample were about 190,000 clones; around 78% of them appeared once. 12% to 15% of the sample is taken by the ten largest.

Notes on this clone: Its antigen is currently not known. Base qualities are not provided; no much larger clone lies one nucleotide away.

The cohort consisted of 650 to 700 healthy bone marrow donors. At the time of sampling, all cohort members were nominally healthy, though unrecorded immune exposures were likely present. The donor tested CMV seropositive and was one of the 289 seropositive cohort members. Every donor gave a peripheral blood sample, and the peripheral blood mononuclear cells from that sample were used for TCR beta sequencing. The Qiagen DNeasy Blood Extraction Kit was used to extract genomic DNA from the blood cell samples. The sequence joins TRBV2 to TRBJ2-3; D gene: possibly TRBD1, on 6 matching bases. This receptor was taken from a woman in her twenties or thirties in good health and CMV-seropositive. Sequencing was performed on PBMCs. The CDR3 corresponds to CASSESRGSVGTDTQYF. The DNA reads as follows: TGTGCCAGCAGTGAATCAAGGGGGAGCGTAGGCACAGATACGCAGTATTTT.